Below, one TCR beta chain is given with its context. The antigen it recognizes is unknown. No base quality values were provided; no much bigger clone lies one nucleotide off. Sequences KGHSH (CDR1) and LQKENI (CDR2) are obtained from the germline V gene. The CDR3 contains 14 residues, cysteine and phenylalanine counted. The kept DNA is CDR3 alone, 42 bases in frame from the first base. Relative to germline, V is 2 bases shorter and J is 3 bases shorter, with 11 bases between their ends. The sample originates from a study of T cell repertoires and HLA-DP antigens (dated by TCRdb to between 2018 and 2020). A note on the overall study: An in vitro model of CD4+ T cell alloreactivity against allogeneic HLA-DP presented by transduced HeLa cells was used in the study. One alloantigen differed from self by one peptide-binding groove amino acid, whereas the other differed by ten, modelling structurally similar versus dissimilar alloantigens. Average DNA input was about 220 ng for sorted CD137+CD4+ samples, compared with 900 to 1,500 ng for pre-culture CD4+ samples. The three donors, two male and one female, ranged from the 18-to-29 to the 60-to-69 age band. Overall results and qualifications from the work: Sorted CD137+ cells showed similar clonality against both alloantigens (around 0.4), much higher than the clonality of pre-culture samples (roughly 0.039). Naive and memory CD4+ repertoires were not analysed separately. The study was limited by having just a few donors, by relying on a non-physiological HeLa antigen-presenting system, and by using total CD4+ cells as responders. Average cumulative frequency of clones undetected before culture was about 36% against one allele and about 46% against the other.

Untouched CD4+ T cells were isolated from Ficoll-separated PBMC through negative selection with magnetic beads, and an average purity of roughly 98% was reached. Untouched CD4+ T cells were isolated with magnetic beads from Ficoll-separated PBMC, and a purity of about 98% was reached with negligible CD8+ contamination. Peripheral blood mononuclear cells came from the buffy coats of three healthy blood donors. CMV seronegative status was shared by all three donors. The DNeasy Blood & Tissue Kit was used to extract genomic DNA. TCRB sequencing was performed on genomic DNA from sorted CD137+CD4+ cells and pre-culture CD4+ baseline samples from each subject. TCRB CDR3 regions were amplified with the immunoSEQ multiplex PCR using forward primers for 54 TRBV segments and reverse primers for 13 TRBJ segments. Pre-culture CD4+ samples were sequenced at deep resolution with a target of 150,000 to 250,000 T cell genomes. Sequencing of the amplicons on an Illumina HiSeq System generated 87 bp reads spanning the CDR3. The study's processing was this. PCR and sequencing errors in the reads were corrected, and CDR3 regions were defined by aligning to IMGT reference sequences. Synthetic template pools were used to estimate counts of templates and unique rearrangements. Clonality was computed as 1 minus Pielou's evenness. Richness was estimated with the Daley-Smith estimator. Repertoire overlap was measured with Morisita's index. A clone counted as low-abundance if it appeared in cultured samples but went undetected in the pre-culture repertoire of the same donor. Imported from immuneACCESS, the table was reduced by TCRdb to in-frame sequences with V and J called. These copies leave out some clones; in studies compared against another copy, an unresolved V gene accounts for under half, and the cause of the remainder is not known. The V and J calls and clone size are taken from that table; D and trimming were inferred from the DNA. The sample contains more than 90,000 clones, more than 85% of them found a single time. The ten largest clones capture 0.27% of the sample.

The chain links TRBV18 with TRBJ2-7, with TRBD1 perhaps the D gene, on 5 matching bases. The receptor comes from a woman under 30 in good health and CMV-seronegative. Sequenced: CD4+ T cells from PBMCs. The CDR3 reads as follows: CASSPEQEYYEQYF. The DNA reads TGTGCCAGCTCACCAGAACAGGAATACTACGAGCAGTACTTC.